These 25 T cell receptor beta chains were sequenced from one sample in a study of blood T cell repertoires in COVID-19. Here immunoSEQ multiplex PCR was the method, and the copy in TCRdb shows in-frame clones only, minus some. The sample lists 430,000 or so clones, about 87% seen once, with more than 0.7% in the top ten. The specimen sequenced was peripheral blood. The receptors derive from a man aged 18 to 29 with COVID-19, enrolled during active disease.

Note on this clone: Other nucleotide sequences in the sample specify the same CDR3. The gene calls are TRBV11-2 and TRBJ1-1; D is undetermined. Between the trimmed V and J ends, which lost 2 bases and 4 bases, there was a span of 5 bases. The CDR3 has 12 residues. Germline V gives CDR1 SGHAT, CDR2 FQNNGV. CDR3 nucleotides: TGTGCCAGCAGCTTAACGGGCACTGAAGCTTTCTTT. It is translated as CASSLTGTEAFF. The full variable domain, in which reference TRBV11-2 and TRBJ1-1 provide the parts outside the CDR3, is EAGVAQSPRYKIIEKRQSVAFWCNPISGHATLYWYQQILGQGPKLLIQFQNNGVVDDSQLPKDRFSAERLKGVDSTLKIQPAKLEDSAVYLCASSLTGTEAFFGQGTRLTVV.

This CDR3 is CASSLSLRAGGRYNEQFF. In nucleotides, the CDR3 is TGTGCCAGCAGCTTATCCCTCAGGGCGGGGGGCCGATACAATGAGCAGTTCTTC. The chain employs TRBV11-3 and TRBJ2-1; 8 nucleotides line up with TRBD2. CDR3 length: 18 residues. V trimming: 2 bases; J trimming: 4 bases; junction bases outside the gene matches: 13. CDR1 and CDR2 (germline): SGHNT, YENEEA.

The chain couples TRBV7-2 to TRBJ2-3; no reliable D call. V lost 1 base, J lost 0 bases, and 8 bases lay in between. The CDR3 is 15 amino acids. Germline-derived CDR1 and CDR2 are SGHTA and FQGNSA. The CDR3 DNA sequence: TGTGCCAGCAGCTTAGGAGACTCTAGCACAGATACGCAGTATTTT. It specifies CASSLGDSSTDTQYF.

This clone came up a few times. The chain joins TRBV6-5 to TRBJ2-2; possibly TRBD1 for D (5 bases). This CDR3 region has 14 residues. CDR1 is MNHEY and CDR2 is SVGAGI in the germline V gene. V was cut by 7 bases and J by 1 base, with 10 bases left in between. In DNA form, the CDR3 reads TGTGCCAGCATTGCACAGGTGAACACCGGGGAGCTGTTTTTT. Protein: CASIAQVNTGELFF.

This rearrangement joins TRBV11-3 to TRBJ2-5; 7 bases map to TRBD2. V was pared by 6 bases and J by 5 bases, with 18 bases of the junction left unmatched. This CDR3 is 17 amino acids long. Germline V gene sequence: CDR1 SGHNT, CDR2 YENEEA. The CDR3 region has the DNA TGTGCCAGCAGTCGAACCGCCGGGGGGAGCCTGGGGGAGACCCAGTACTTC. The encoded protein is CASSRTAGGSLGETQYF.

The CDR3 sequence is CASGLRGYTEAFF. The DNA for the CDR3 is TGTGCCAGCGGGCTCCGTGGGTACACTGAAGCTTTCTTT. The J gene is TRBJ1-1, the V gene TRBV27; D gene unclear. This CDR3 is built from 13 residues. V lost 8 bases and J 3 bases, leaving 13 bases between the germline ends. Germline CDR1 MNHEY, CDR2 SMNVEV (reference sequence).

This clone was counted once. The chain employs TRBV11-3 and TRBJ2-7, with a possible D match to TRBD1 (6 bases). The CDR3 has 13 residues. In germline, CDR1 is SGHNT, CDR2 YENEEA. Trimming pared 1 base from V and 5 bases from J, leaving 9 bases between. The CDR3 protein is CASSLAGADEQYF. The CDR3 DNA sequence: TGTGCCAGCAGCTTAGCAGGGGCGGACGAGCAGTACTTC.

The CDR3, as DNA: TGTGCCAGCGGCACGACTGGACTAGTGCGGGCGAATGAGCAGTTCTTC. Translated: CASGTTGLVRANEQFF. The V and J genes are TRBV7-2 and TRBJ2-1; the match to TRBD2 covers 7 bases. The CDR3 runs to 16 residues. Germline trimming cut 8 bases from V and 7 bases from J; bases unmatched to any gene: 17. Germline V gives CDR1 SGHTA, CDR2 FQGNSA.

The genes are TRBV3-1 (or the pseudogene TRBV3-2) and TRBJ2-3; 10 bases align to TRBD2. Germline trimming cut 3 bases from V and 4 bases from J; bases unmatched to any gene: 13. Germline V gene data show CDR1 as LGHDT and CDR2 as YNNKEL (reference sequence). The CDR3 runs to 18 residues. This chain's CDR3 is CASSHSPIAGGPSDTQYF. As DNA, the CDR3 is TGTGCCAGCAGCCACAGTCCGATAGCGGGGGGCCCCTCAGATACGCAGTATTTT.

V gene TRBV10-1 combines with J gene TRBJ2-1; D remains ambiguous. Trimming shortened V by 4 bases and J by 7 bases, and 8 bases separated the two germline ends. Germline loops: CDR1 WNHNN, CDR2 SYGVQD (reference sequence). CDR3 length equals 12 residues. This CDR3 reads CASSGDGNEQFF. CDR3 DNA: TGCGCCAGCAGTGGAGACGGGAATGAGCAGTTCTTC.

This sequence joins TRBV15 and TRBJ1-6; D remains unclear. Deletions cut 0 bases from V and 10 bases from J, with 13 bases between. CDR1 is LNHNV, CDR2 YYDKDF, per germline (reference sequence). This CDR3 comprises 15 residues. The CDR3: CATSRDTTFRSPLHF. Here the CDR3 DNA reads TGTGCCACCAGCAGAGATACGACATTTAGATCACCCCTCCACTTT.

The chain joins TRBV7-9 to TRBJ1-3, with 9 bases that match TRBD1. Unmatched junction bases numbered 4, after V lost 3 bases and J lost 4 bases. Germline loops: CDR1 SEHNR, CDR2 FQNEAQ (reference sequence). This CDR3 comprises 15 residues. The CDR3 here is CASSLRTGAGNTIYF. CDR3 bases: TGTGCCAGCAGCTTGAGGACAGGGGCGGGAAACACCATATATTTT.

CDR3 sequence: CASSTPGTGSQGLFF. The DNA for the CDR3 is TGTGCCAGTAGTACACCCGGGACAGGGTCTCAAGGGCTGTTTTTT. The chain carries TRBV19 and TRBJ2-2; 9 bases align to TRBD1. Germline V gives CDR1 LNHDA, CDR2 SQIVND (reference sequence). J lost 13 bases, V lost 4 bases, and 13 bases had no gene match. This CDR3 comprises 15 residues.

CDR3 DNA sequence: TGTGCCAGCAGTTTGGACATCCAATCCTACAATGAGCAGTTCTTC. Translating it yields CASSLDIQSYNEQFF. The rearrangement joins TRBV28 to TRBJ2-1; D is perhaps TRBD1 (5 bases). The CDR3 is made up of 15 amino acids. The V end lost 3 bases, the J end lost 1 base, and 10 bases lay between the germline ends. Per the germline V gene, CDR1 is MDHEN and CDR2 is SYDVKM.

The rearrangement joins TRBV2 to TRBJ2-1; TRBD2 matches 11 bases. Germline trimming cut 8 bases from V and 15 bases from J; bases unmatched to any gene: 12. CDR3 size: 13 residues. From germline, CDR1 is SNHLY and CDR2 FYNNEI. The CDR3 sequence is CASGAPLAGGSFF. CDR3 nucleotide sequence: TGTGCCAGCGGAGCCCCCCTAGCGGGAGGATCGTTCTTC.

V gene TRBV5-1 combines with J gene TRBJ1-2; 8 bases agree with TRBD1. Germline lookup yields CDR1 SGHRS and CDR2 YFSETQ. This CDR3 region has 13 residues. Trimming took 2 bases from V and 8 from J; bases not matched to a gene: 5. This chain's CDR3 is CASSFLDREGYTF. For the CDR3, the DNA is TGCGCCAGCAGCTTCTTGGACAGGGAGGGCTACACCTTC.

To note about this clone: The germline gene is not matched at one end of the junction; a read error may be the cause. DNA of the CDR3: TGTGCCAGCATTGAAAACAGGGGGGACTATGGCTACACCTTC. It encodes CASIENRGDYGYTF. The genes are TRBV2 and TRBJ1-2, with TRBD1 matching over 8 bases. Germline CDR1 reads SNHLY; CDR2 reads FYNNEI. CDR3 size: 14 residues.

The chain recombines TRBV29-1 with TRBJ2-1; tentative D call: TRBD2 (7 bases). The CDR3 has 16 amino acids. Trimming cost V 7 bases and J 5 bases, with 24 bases left between them. Looked up from germline, CDR1 is SQVTM and CDR2 is ANQGSEA. The CDR3 DNA reads TGCAGCGGTACACGGGGGGCCCGGTTTCGGAACAATGAGCAGTTCTTC. Residues: CSGTRGARFRNNEQFF.

The V call is TRBV28, the J call TRBJ1-3; TRBD1 aligns across 7 bases. This CDR3 spans 15 amino acids. The junction had 7 bases not matched to a gene; V was cut back by 4 bases and J by 4 bases. Germline lookup yields CDR1 MDHEN and CDR2 SYDVKM. The CDR3 DNA reads as TGTGCCAGCAGTTCCAGGACAGGCGGAGGAAACACCATATATTTT. Translation gives CASSSRTGGGNTIYF.

V and J are TRBV7-9 and TRBJ2-7, with 10 positions matching TRBD2. From germline, CDR1 is SEHNR and CDR2 FQNEAQ (reference sequence). The junction had 6 bases not matched to a gene; V was cut back by 5 bases and J by 2 bases. The CDR3 is 15 amino acids. The CDR3 loop reads CASSIRTSGPYEQYF. The CDR3 nucleotides read TGTGCCAGCAGCATCCGGACTAGCGGCCCCTACGAGCAGTACTTC.

This clone came up a few times. The CDR3 reads CASSRAGENTEAFF. For the CDR3, the DNA is TGTGCCAGCAGCAGGGCAGGGGAAAACACTGAAGCTTTCTTT. The chain links TRBV11-2 to TRBJ1-1, with a tentative D call TRBD1 (6 bases). This CDR3 is built from 14 residues. The V end was cut by 5 bases, the J end by 2 bases, with 12 bases between. Germline V gene sequence: CDR1 SGHAT, CDR2 FQNNGV. Full variable domain (rest looked up from reference TRBV11-2 and TRBJ1-1): EAGVAQSPRYKIIEKRQSVAFWCNPISGHATLYWYQQILGQGPKLLIQFQNNGVVDDSQLPKDRFSAERLKGVDSTLKIQPAKLEDSAVYLCASSRAGENTEAFFGQGTRLTVV.

V and J are TRBV5-1 and TRBJ1-1; D gene ambiguous. CDR3 length: 14 amino acids. CDR1 is SGHRS and CDR2 is YFSETQ in the germline V gene. The V end was cut by 1 base, the J end by 0 bases, with 7 bases between. CDR3 protein: CASSLSVLNTEAFF. CDR3 bases: TGCGCCAGCAGCTTGAGCGTTCTGAACACTGAAGCTTTCTTT.

This clone was seen once. The chain joins TRBV12-3 or TRBV12-4 to TRBJ1-1, with D hard to call. CDR3 size: 11 residues. The V end was cut by 1 base, the J end by 8 bases, with 5 bases between. The CDR3 here is CASSLGPEAFF. The CDR3 DNA is TGTGCCAGCAGTTTAGGGCCGGAAGCTTTCTTT.

The V call is TRBV27, the J call TRBJ1-5; 9 nucleotides align to TRBD1. This CDR3 is 14 amino acids long. Germline CDR1 MNHEY, CDR2 SMNVEV (reference sequence). V trimming: 8 bases; J trimming: 6 bases; junction bases outside the gene matches: 8. CDR3 in amino acids: CASAIQGAVQPQHF. Here the CDR3 DNA reads TGTGCCAGCGCAATACAGGGGGCGGTTCAGCCCCAGCATTTT.

The chain combines TRBV19 with TRBJ2-3; D is possibly TRBD1 (6 bases). Trimming removed 7 bases from V and 4 bases from J, with 15 bases in between. The germline CDR1 and CDR2 sequences are LNHDA and SQIVND (reference sequence). CDR3 size: 14 residues. In nucleotides, the CDR3 is TGTGCCAGTACCACCACAGGGATCGCAGATACGCAGTATTTT. Translating it yields CASTTTGIADTQYF.